This TCR beta chain was identified in a study of cytomegalovirus exposure and HLA in healthy donors (dated by TCRdb to about 2017). Some background on the complete study: In an earlier analysis of under 750 of the donors, 250 to 350 Gb of sequence data and 117 million unique TCR beta sequences from about 179 million T cells were reported. Approximately 300 gigabases of sequencing data and 70 million to 95 million unique TCR sequences made up an early release that covered approximately 620 HLA-typed donors. Of the roughly 400 genotyped donors, approximately 83% fell in the genetic ancestry cluster associated with self-reported Caucasian donors. The study aimed to test whether cataloging public T cell receptors could reveal signatures of past pathogen exposure. The study used immunosequencing to profile the T cell repertoires of 600 to 850 subjects and linked those repertoires to cytomegalovirus serostatus. In addition to the first cohort of 666 subjects, a separate validation cohort of 120 different subjects was used. The study combined high-throughput TCR immunosequencing, statistical association of individual TCRs with disease status, and machine learning to predict cytomegalovirus infection status. In a later analysis, previously published TCR beta repertoires from several hundred donors were re-analyzed and high-resolution HLA genotyping was added so that TCR occurrence patterns could be studied. In the later analysis, no new phenotypic data were used to find candidate immune exposures; instead, reliance was placed on TCR beta sequences and their occurrence across donors. An earlier analysis of 587 of the donors used high-throughput TCR beta sequencing to judge whether each TCR beta V gene segment behaved as functional or pseudogenic. Donor age, sex, ethnicity and CMV serostatus were compiled alongside the repertoire data. In a later genetic analysis, genome-wide SNP genotypes for about three fifths of the 666 donors were used, and that subset was treated as a discovery cohort. Every repertoire in the discovery cohort had been generated on one and the same sequencing platform. Both class I and class II loci were covered by HLA typing, at four-digit resolution. Typing coverage varied by locus: about 629-630 donors for A, B, C, DRB1 and DQB1; some 520 for DQA1; approximately 570 for DPA1; roughly 470 for DPB1. Five DR-DQ haplotypes were handled as single units for association and clustering because linkage in the cohort was strong. Among around 400 genotyped donors of the cohort, an average of around 250,000 unique TCR beta nucleotide sequences was sequenced per donor, of which roughly 17% were non-productive.

Beyond this particular receptor, the publication reports: Some IMGT-functional V segments, including TRBV6-2 and TRBV6-3, could not be told apart with the 87-base-pair reads, so those segments were excluded. In a later analysis, most CMV-associated TCR beta chains were found to appear HLA-restricted, with HLA associations seemingly driven largely by CMV exposure. The study gave a list of some 150 TCR beta chains associated with cytomegalovirus. A further reported finding was that TCR beta sequences accurately predicted the HLA-A and HLA-B alleles for most subjects in the first cohort. In a later analysis, the rate of TCR association differed among HLA loci, with DRB1 alleles having the most associated TCRs and HLA-C alleles having the fewest. The only immune exposure information available for the cohort was CMV serostatus. A later analysis found that HLA-associated TCR beta chains were more clonally expanded and had lower generation probabilities than equally common non-associated chains. A later analysis reported that several top co-occurrence clusters appeared linked to parvovirus B19, influenza, CMV and Epstein-Barr virus. Broadly in line with IMGT annotations, most TCR beta V segments showed up in productive rearrangements about 87% or about 30% of the time in an earlier analysis of about 500 of the donors. In vitro tests confirmed that a few of the cytomegalovirus-associated TCR beta chains recognize cytomegalovirus antigens. Cytomegalovirus status was reported to be diagnosed by the classifier with high specificity and sensitivity in both the original and validation cohorts. Because some donors lacked HLA typing at each locus, the association tests relied only on the typed subset. Specific HLA alleles were associated with over 15,000 TCR beta sequences at a false discovery rate of 0.05 in a later analysis. Roughly uniform sequencing depth across donors was assumed in presence/absence analyses, although this assumption may not hold. Across donors, most TCR sequences were observed very rarely, whereas some public TCRs were present in many individuals. The authors suggested that the approach could potentially be extended to other disease states and immunological phenotypes. In a later genetic analysis, fewer N-insertions in productive TCRs were reported among donors in an Asian-associated ancestry cluster than the approximately 710-donor mean. The cohort was sequenced for TCR beta chains only, and without alpha or paired-chain data the features that could be detected were limited. Linkage disequilibrium might explain the correlated functional status among segregating V segments, but an unknown experimental factor could not be ruled out. When HLA alleles, especially DR and DQ, strongly co-occurred, TCR associations were difficult to assign to individual alleles. Because counts were too low, more than 15 rarely observed V segments, including chromosome 9 orphons, were left out of the earlier analysis of a few hundred of the donors. A cluster of highly shared sequence variants was judged likely to represent a technical artifact of the sequencing pipeline. An association between a missense DCLRE1C variant and V-gene and J-gene trimming of TCR beta chains was found in a later genetic analysis and replicated in an independent cohort.

As for this clone: Its antigen has not been determined. Base qualities are missing; no much larger clone stands one base away.

V is shortened by 11 bases, J by 6 bases, and the region joining them spans 20 bases. Measured from the cysteine to the phenylalanine, the CDR3 is 13 residues long. Of all the DNA, just the CDR3 is kept, 39 bases in frame from base 1. The germline V gene supplies CDR1 SGHTA and CDR2 FQGNSA. Receptor amplification or capture employed the immunoSEQ multiplex PCR assay. For the multiplex PCR, a mixture combining 60 forward primers for TCR Vbeta segments and 13 reverse primers for TCR Jbeta segments was used. The CDR3 region of rearranged TCR beta genes was amplified from genomic DNA with a multiplex PCR assay. The Illumina HiSeq System was used to sequence the amplified TCR beta libraries as 87-base-pair reads. For the original study's pipeline: In a later analysis, approximately 74 million unique TCR beta chains were counted across the approximately 670 repertoires, and some 10 million of these chains were shared by at least two donors. To remove PCR and sequencing errors, raw reads were error-corrected and collapsed into unique sequences using a nearest-neighbor algorithm that merged closely related sequences. Alignment of CDR3 sequences to IMGT reference sequences was used to assign V, D and J gene segments. For a sequence to be retained, at least a six-nucleotide match to both a V gene segment and a J gene segment was required. Rearrangements were classified as productive when the CDR3 lacked stop codons and remained in frame with V and J, and all other rearrangements were classified as non-productive. Following IMGT convention, CDR3 was defined as the stretch from the second conserved V-encoded cysteine up to the conserved J-encoded phenylalanine. In an earlier analysis of more than 550 of the donors, sequences lacking an unambiguous match to a single V gene segment were excluded. An earlier analysis of several hundred of the donors called V segments functional above 56.7% productive rearrangements and segregating when the between-donor standard deviation exceeded 5%. A statistical classification framework was developed to diagnose cytomegalovirus status using the catalog of TCR beta chain sequences. In a later analysis, V and J genes were assigned by comparing TCR nucleotide sequences against IMGT/GENE-DB human TR gene sequences. A later analysis assigned CDR3 sequences and most-parsimonious VDJ recombination scenarios with the TCRdist pipeline. A later analysis defined each TCR beta chain by its CDR3 amino acid sequence plus V-gene family, and excluded reads lacking a unique V-gene family. A later analysis removed several hundred highly shared, low-generation-probability nucleotide sequences to deal with suspected cross-contamination and a sequencing artifact. In a later analysis, a clonal expansion index for each public chain was calculated from normalized within-repertoire ranks of inferred template counts. A later analysis computed generation probabilities with a VDJ recombination model fitted to out-of-frame rearrangements, and checked the results against IGoR. A later analysis scored TCR-TCR, TCR-HLA and TCR-CMV co-occurrence with hypergeometric tests, applying a repertoire-size bias correction to TCR pairs. In a later analysis, false discovery rates were estimated by permuting HLA or CMV assignments 20 times. In a later analysis, co-occurring TCRs were grouped using DBSCAN, and TCRdist sequence similarity was added for clustering within HLA-allele-positive subsets. Repertoires with fewer than 30,000 or more than 120,000 public chains, plus five repertoires with anomalous nucleotide sharing, were excluded from co-occurrence clustering. Not all clones reach the TCRdb copy of this immuneACCESS table, which keeps in-frame sequences only. Checked studies attribute under half of the gap to unresolved V genes and leave the rest unexplained. Clonal size and the V and J genes are those of that table, whereas D and trimming came from the DNA. This sample comprises about 62,000 clones, approximately 75% of them detected only once. The leading ten clones occupy under 7% of the sample.

In total, over 600 healthy bone marrow donors made up the cohort. At the time of sampling, every cohort member was nominally healthy, though immune exposures that went unrecorded were likely present. The donor was CMV seronegative and was included in the group of a few hundred seronegative cohort members. Each donor provided a peripheral blood sample, and peripheral blood mononuclear cells were used for TCR beta sequencing. The Qiagen DNeasy Blood Extraction Kit was used to extract genomic DNA from the blood cell samples. The rearrangement joined TRBV7-2 to TRBJ2-7; TRBD2 is perhaps the D gene, given 5 matching bases. This TCR was sampled from a woman aged 25-40 years in good health and CMV-seronegative. Source material: PBMCs. The CDR3 loop reads CARGGVDFREQYF. The DNA sequence follows: TGTGCCCGAGGAGGAGTTGACTTCCGCGAGCAGTACTTC.